This T cell receptor (beta chain) was sequenced during a study of cytotoxic CD8 clonotypes in ibrutinib-treated CLL. Study background: The authors obtained response samples at a median of approximately 11 months of treatment, range 6 to 36.

Clones were read by immunoSEQ multiplex PCR, and TCRdb kept only the in-frame ones, dropping some. This sample has about 310,000 clones, with about 80% found just once. This clone was observed a handful of times. Here the sequenced sample was PBMCs, taken before ibrutinib treatment. The TCR sequence derives from a human donor with chronic lymphocytic leukemia.

CDR3 coding DNA: TGTGCCAGCAGCTTATGGGGGGGCGACTCTGAAGCTTTCTTT. It specifies CASSLWGGDSEAFF. This rearrangement joins TRBV7-9 to TRBJ1-1; tentatively, D is TRBD1 (6 bases). The CDR3 runs to 14 residues. From germline, CDR1 is SEHNR and CDR2 FQNEAQ (reference sequence). V gave up 2 bases and J gave up 6 bases, with 13 bases separating them.